This is a list of T cell receptor beta chains from one sample in a study of cytomegalovirus exposure and HLA in healthy donors. Repertoires were generated with immunoSEQ multiplex PCR, while TCRdb's copy carries only in-frame clones and drops some. The table includes 200,000 to 300,000 clones, about 92% detected once. Sequencing used PBMCs. These receptors were obtained from a woman aged 25 to 39 in good health and CMV-seronegative. The CDR3 runs from the conserved cysteine through the conserved F or W. Fields, in order: D gene, CDR3 length, clone size, J gene, V gene, CDR3 DNA, CDR3 protein. D genes are given only for firm matches. Clone size is not always given. Where it is, it says once, few, many or a class for expanded clones.

>TRBD1|15|-|TRBJ2-5|TRBV7-7
TGTGCCAGCAGCCAGGGGGACATCACTGAAGAGACCCAGTACTTC
CASSQGDITEETQYF
>-|15|-|TRBJ2-6|TRBV29-1
TGCAGCGTTGAAGACAGACTCTCTGGGGCCAACGTCCTGACTTTC
CSVEDRLSGANVLTF
>-|15|-|TRBJ1-2|TRBV5-6
TGTGCCAGCAGCTTGTGGGCCAGCACTAACTATGGCTACACCTTC
CASSLWASTNYGYTF
>-|16|-|TRBJ1-4|TRBV4-1
TGCGCCAGCAGCCAAGATGCCGGGATAACTAATGAAAAACTGTTTTTT
CASSQDAGITNEKLFF
>TRBD1|16|-|TRBJ1-1|TRBV29-1
TGCAGCGTTGAAGGTCAGCCTCGGACAGGGAACACTGAAGCTTTCTTT
CSVEGQPRTGNTEAFF
>-|15|once|TRBJ1-4|TRBV2
TGTGCCAGCAGGGCACAGAGTGCAACTAATGAAAAACTGTTTTTT
CASRAQSATNEKLFF
>TRBD2|18|-|TRBJ2-2|TRBV27
TGTGCCAGCAGTTTACTGGCTAGCGGGAGGGGAGGCACCGGGGAGCTGTTTTTT
CASSLLASGRGGTGELFF
>-|14|-|TRBJ1-5|TRBV7-9
TGTGCCAGCAGCAGTGTTATAGAGAGTGCCCCCCAGCATTTT
CASSSVIESAPQHF
>-|12|-|TRBJ2-1|TRBV4-2
TGTGCCAGCAGCCAAGAGTACAATGAGCAGTTCTTC
CASSQEYNEQFF
>TRBD1|15|-|TRBJ2-7|TRBV2
TGTGCCAGCAGCCTAGGGGAGACAGGGGTCCACGAGCAGTACTTC
CASSLGETGVHEQYF
>-|16|-|TRBJ2-5|TRBV6-5
TGTGCCAGCAGTTACGAAGTCGGTCGAACGTTGGAGACCCAGTACTTC
CASSYEVGRTLETQYF
>TRBD2|18|-|TRBJ2-5|TRBV28
TGTGCCAGCAGTTTCCCTTTCGGCCTGACTAGCGGACAAGAGACCCAGTACTTC
CASSFPFGLTSGQETQYF
>-|13|-|TRBJ2-7|TRBV7-7
TGTGCCAGCAGCTTAGTCCTAGCCGGCGAGCAGTACTTC
CASSLVLAGEQYF
>-|14|-|TRBJ2-7|TRBV2
TGTGCCAGCATCCCAGGACAGTTGGCTAAAGAGCAGTACTTC
CASIPGQLAKEQYF
>-|15|once|TRBJ2-3|TRBV29-1
TGCAGCGTTGTCCTGCCCCCTCCCAAGGAAGATACGCAGTATTTT
CSVVLPPPKEDTQYF
>-|14|-|TRBJ2-1|TRBV5-8
TGTGCCAGCAGCCTCCGGGACTGGTACAATGAGCAGTTCTTC
CASSLRDWYNEQFF
>-|16|-|TRBJ2-1|TRBV11-3
TGTGCCAGCAGCCCAAGGGGAAATCCCTCATACAATGAGCAGTTCTTC
CASSPRGNPSYNEQFF
>-|14|-|TRBJ2-1|TRBV25-1
TGTGCCAGCAGTGAATATGACAGCTACAATGAGCAGTTCTTC
CASSEYDSYNEQFF
>-|13|-|TRBJ1-5|TRBV28
TGTGCCAGCCGGTCTGGCAGCAATCAGCCCCAGCATTTT
CASRSGSNQPQHF
>TRBD2|18|-|TRBJ2-1|TRBV15
TGTGCCACCAGCTCAAGGACTAGCGGGATTCTTGGGGTCAATGAGCAGTTCTTC
CATSSRTSGILGVNEQFF
>-|15|-|TRBJ2-7|TRBV12-5
TGTGCTAGTGGTTTGCTAGTAGGGACCGCCTACGAGCAGTACTTC
CASGLLVGTAYEQYF
>TRBD2|17|once|TRBJ2-7|TRBV28
TGTGCCAGCAGTTTAGGGGGTGAGGTAGCGGGATCCTACGAGCAGTACTTC
CASSLGGEVAGSYEQYF
>TRBD1|18|-|TRBJ2-3|TRBV6-4
TGTGCCAGCAGTGACTTTATTAAGACAGGGGAGTCCACAGATACGCAGTATTTT
CASSDFIKTGESTDTQYF
>TRBD1|16|-|TRBJ1-2|TRBV7-8
TGTGCCAGCAGCTTACCAATGACAGGGGGAATTGGTGGCTACACCTTC
CASSLPMTGGIGGYTF
>-|12|-|TRBJ1-4|TRBV27
TGTGCCAGCAGTCCGGACCTTGAAAAACTGTTTTTT
CASSPDLEKLFF
>TRBD1|15|-|TRBJ1-2|TRBV13
TGTGCCAGCAGCGCCAACAGGGGGCGCAGCTATGGCTACACCTTC
CASSANRGRSYGYTF
>TRBD1|12|-|TRBJ1-1|TRBV29-1
TGCAGCGTTCTCAGGGGGCTCACTGAAGCTTTCTTT
CSVLRGLTEAFF
>-|17|-|TRBJ1-5|TRBV4-3
TGCGCCAGCAGCCCTCAAGAACGGGACGGATGCAATCAGCCCCAGCATTTT
CASSPQERDGCNQPQHF
>TRBD1|15|once|TRBJ1-1|TRBV27
TGTGCCAGCGAAGACAGGGGGATGTTGAACACTGAAGCTTTCTTT
CASEDRGMLNTEAFF
>-|14|-|TRBJ1-5|TRBV28
TGTGCCAGCAGTTCGCACACCCGGGACGGGAAAAGACATTTT
CASSSHTRDGKRHF
>-|13|-|TRBJ2-7|TRBV28
TGTGCCAGCAGTTTTCGGGGGTCCTACGAGCAGTACTTC
CASSFRGSYEQYF
>-|12|-|TRBJ2-7|TRBV6-6
TGTGCCAGCAGTTACGGGATCTACGAGCAGTACTTC
CASSYGIYEQYF
>-|14|few|TRBJ2-7|TRBV11-3
TGTGCCAGCAGCCGTCGGACAGATTCCTACGAGCAGTACTTC
CASSRRTDSYEQYF
>TRBD1|13|-|TRBJ2-7|TRBV7-6
TGTGCCAGCAGCACGGGACAGGGCTACGAGCAGTACTTC
CASSTGQGYEQYF
>TRBD1|14|-|TRBJ2-7|TRBV4-2
TGTGCCAGCAGCAATGGACAGGGGGCGTGGGAGCAGTACTTC
CASSNGQGAWEQYF
>-|15|-|TRBJ1-4|TRBV28
TGTGCCACCCGGGGGGCCACAAGGGCTAATGAAAAACTGTTTTTT
CATRGATRANEKLFF
>-|15|-|TRBJ1-1|TRBV7-9
TGTGCCAGCAGCCCCCGGGGGGGGGCGGACACTGAAGCTTTCTTT
CASSPRGGADTEAFF
>-|15|-|TRBJ2-1|TRBV29-1
TGCAGCGTTGAAAGCCGGGCGGGACCCTACAATGAGCAGTTCTTC
CSVESRAGPYNEQFF
>-|16|once|TRBJ2-2|TRBV2
TGTGCCAGCAGTGAAGTGCGGACGGGAAACACCGGGGAGCTGTTTTTT
CASSEVRTGNTGELFF
>-|14|-|TRBJ2-7|TRBV5-4
TGTGCCAGCAGCTTTACGGACGGAACTTACGAGCAGTACTTC
CASSFTDGTYEQYF
>-|13|-|TRBJ1-2|TRBV28
TGTGCCATACGGCGGGGCAGCCACTATGGCTACACCTTC
CAIRRGSHYGYTF
>-|11|-|TRBJ2-3|TRBV20-1
TGCAGTGCAGGGGACGGAACTGCCCAGTATTTT
CSAGDGTAQYF
>-|13|-|TRBJ2-2|TRBV9
TGTGCCAGCAGCGGGGACTTCGCCGGGGAGCTGTTTTTT
CASSGDFAGELFF
>TRBD2|14|-|TRBJ2-7|TRBV13
TGTGCCAGCAGCCTCTCTAGCGGTCGTCTCGGGCAGTACTTC
CASSLSSGRLGQYF
>TRBD1|14|-|TRBJ2-5|TRBV2
TGTGCCAGCAAAGGACAGGGGGCTTGGGAGACCCAGTACTTC
CASKGQGAWETQYF
>TRBD1|15|-|TRBJ1-5|TRBV30
TGTGCCTGGAGTCAAGGACAGGGGTGGAATCAGCCCCAGCATTTT
CAWSQGQGWNQPQHF